This TCR beta chain is from a study of T cells expressing NK-cell markers. This CDR3 is built from 16 residues. Germline loops: CDR1 MNHEY, CDR2 SMNVEV (reference sequence). TCRdb reprocessed the 5' RACE reads and reports one entry per CDR3 protein, with no DNA. In total, the table holds a few hundred thousand distinct CDR3 sequences. Sequences were obtained from blood T cells: a sorted CD56 or NKG2C T cell subset, CD4+ or CD8+ T cells, or bulk PBMC T cells (not recorded which). The V and J genes are TRBV27 and TRBJ2-5; the TCRdb D gene call, TRBD1, has no DNA to confirm it. The sequence came from a man in his late teens or twenties in good health. The CDR3 protein is CASSVTGARAVETQYF.